This record concerns one TCR beta chain sequence. These data come from a study of cytomegalovirus exposure and HLA in healthy donors. Germline CDR1 is SGHNT and CDR2 is YYREEE (reference sequence). This CDR3 spans 16 amino acids. V was shortened by 5 bases and J by 0 bases, with 17 bases between the two germline ends. The PCR used 60 Vbeta and 13 Jbeta primers. Measured with immunoSEQ multiplex PCR; TCRdb has only the in-frame clones, and not every one. In the table there are roughly 140,000 clones, 75% to 85% of which are singletons. The V and J genes are TRBV5-4 and TRBJ2-5; a weak D match, TRBD1 (6 bases). The TCR sequence derives from a man aged 45-65 years in good health and CMV-seropositive. The specimen sequenced was PBMCs. CDR3: CASSPVGGAYQETQYF. CDR3 coding DNA: TGTGCCAGCAGTCCGGTTGGGGGCGCGTACCAAGAGACCCAGTACTTC. Full variable domain (remainder filled in from reference TRBV5-4 and TRBJ2-5): ETGVTQSPTHLIKTRGQQVTLRCSSQSGHNTVSWYQQALGQGPQFIFQYYREEENGRGNFPPRFSGLQFPNYSSELNVNALELDDSALYLCASSPVGGAYQETQYFGPGTRLLVL.